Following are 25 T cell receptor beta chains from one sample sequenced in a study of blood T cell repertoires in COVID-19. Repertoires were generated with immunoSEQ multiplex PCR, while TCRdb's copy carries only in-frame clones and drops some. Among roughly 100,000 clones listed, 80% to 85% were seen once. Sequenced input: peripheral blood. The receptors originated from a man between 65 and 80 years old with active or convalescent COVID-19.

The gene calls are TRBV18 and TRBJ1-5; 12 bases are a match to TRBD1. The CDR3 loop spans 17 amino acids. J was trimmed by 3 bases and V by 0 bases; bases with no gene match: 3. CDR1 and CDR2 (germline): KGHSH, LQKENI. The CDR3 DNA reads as TGTGCCAGCTCACCACCCGGGACAGGGGGCCACAATCAGCCCCAGCATTTT. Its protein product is CASSPPGTGGHNQPQHF.

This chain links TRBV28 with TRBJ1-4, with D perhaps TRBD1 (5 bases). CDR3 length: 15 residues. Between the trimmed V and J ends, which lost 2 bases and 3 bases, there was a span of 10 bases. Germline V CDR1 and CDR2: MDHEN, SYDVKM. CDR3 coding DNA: TGTGCCAGCAGTTTAGGGGGACTTCCTAATGAAAAACTGTTTTTT. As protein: CASSLGGLPNEKLFF.

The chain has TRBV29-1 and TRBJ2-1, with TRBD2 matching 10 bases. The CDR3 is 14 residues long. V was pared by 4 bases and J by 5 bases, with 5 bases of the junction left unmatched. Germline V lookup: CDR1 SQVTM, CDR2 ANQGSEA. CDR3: CSVGTSGSHNEQFF. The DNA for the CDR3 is TGCAGCGTTGGGACTAGCGGTTCTCACAATGAGCAGTTCTTC.

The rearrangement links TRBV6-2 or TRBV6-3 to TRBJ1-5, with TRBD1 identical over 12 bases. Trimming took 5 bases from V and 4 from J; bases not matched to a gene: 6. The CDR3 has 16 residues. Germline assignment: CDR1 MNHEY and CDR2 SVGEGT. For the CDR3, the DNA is TGTGCCAGCAGTGGGGGACAGGGGGCTGGGAATCAGCCCCAGCATTTT. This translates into CASSGGQGAGNQPQHF.

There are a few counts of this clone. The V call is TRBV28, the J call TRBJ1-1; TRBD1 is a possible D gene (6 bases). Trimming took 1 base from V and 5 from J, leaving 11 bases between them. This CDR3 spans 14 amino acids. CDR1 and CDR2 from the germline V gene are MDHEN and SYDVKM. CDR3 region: CASSLYRDETEAFF. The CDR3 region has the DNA TGTGCCAGCAGTTTATACAGGGATGAAACTGAAGCTTTCTTT. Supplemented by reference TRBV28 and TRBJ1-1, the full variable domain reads DVKVTQSSRYLVKRTGEKVFLECVQDMDHENMFWYRQDPGLGLRLIYFSYDVKMKEKGDIPEGYSVSREKKERFSLILESASTNQTSMYLCASSLYRDETEAFFGQGTRLTVV.

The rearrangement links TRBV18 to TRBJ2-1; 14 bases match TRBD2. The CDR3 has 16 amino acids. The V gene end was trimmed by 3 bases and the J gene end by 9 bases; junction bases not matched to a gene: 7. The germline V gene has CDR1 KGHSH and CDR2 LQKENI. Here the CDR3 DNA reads TGTGCCAGCTCACCTCGGACTAGCGGGGGGTTAAGTGAGCAGTTCTTC. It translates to CASSPRTSGGLSEQFF.

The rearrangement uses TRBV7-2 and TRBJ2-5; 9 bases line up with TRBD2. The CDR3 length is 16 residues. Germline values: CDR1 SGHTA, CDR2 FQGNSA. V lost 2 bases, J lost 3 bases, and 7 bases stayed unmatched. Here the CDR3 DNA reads TGTGCCAGCAGCTTACTTAGGGCTAGCGGGGAAGAGACCCAGTACTTC. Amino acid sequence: CASSLLRASGEETQYF. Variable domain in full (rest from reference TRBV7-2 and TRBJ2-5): GAGVSQSPSNKVTEKGKDVELRCDPISGHTALYWYRQSLGQGLEFLIYFQGNSAPDKSGLPSDRFSAERTGGSVSTLTIQRTQQEDSAVYLCASSLLRASGEETQYFGPGTRLLVL.

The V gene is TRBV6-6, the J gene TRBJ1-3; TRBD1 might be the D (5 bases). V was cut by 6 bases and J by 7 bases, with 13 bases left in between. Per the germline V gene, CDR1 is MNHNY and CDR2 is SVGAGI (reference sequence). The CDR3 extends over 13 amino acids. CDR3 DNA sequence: TGTGCCAGCAGAGTATCTGGGGGGAACACCATATATTTT. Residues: CASRVSGGNTIYF.

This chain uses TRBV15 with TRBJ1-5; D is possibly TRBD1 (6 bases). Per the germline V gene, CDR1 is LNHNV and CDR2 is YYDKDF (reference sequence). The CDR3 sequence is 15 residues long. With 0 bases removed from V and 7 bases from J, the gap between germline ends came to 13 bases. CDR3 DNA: TGTGCCACCAGCAGAGACGGGGGGCAGGGGCAGCCCCAGCATTTT. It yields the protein CATSRDGGQGQPQHF.

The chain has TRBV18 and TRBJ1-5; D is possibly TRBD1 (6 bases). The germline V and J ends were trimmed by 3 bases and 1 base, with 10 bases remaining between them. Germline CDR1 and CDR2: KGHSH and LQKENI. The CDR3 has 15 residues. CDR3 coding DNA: TGTGCCAGCTCACCCTACCAGGGGAGCAATCAGCCCCAGCATTTT. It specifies CASSPYQGSNQPQHF.

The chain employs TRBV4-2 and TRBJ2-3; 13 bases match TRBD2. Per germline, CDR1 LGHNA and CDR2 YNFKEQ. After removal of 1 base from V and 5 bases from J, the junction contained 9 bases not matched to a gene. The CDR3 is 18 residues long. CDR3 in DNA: TGTGCCAGCAGCCAAGTCGCTACTAGCGGGGGGGCTGGAGATACGCAGTATTTT. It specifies CASSQVATSGGAGDTQYF.

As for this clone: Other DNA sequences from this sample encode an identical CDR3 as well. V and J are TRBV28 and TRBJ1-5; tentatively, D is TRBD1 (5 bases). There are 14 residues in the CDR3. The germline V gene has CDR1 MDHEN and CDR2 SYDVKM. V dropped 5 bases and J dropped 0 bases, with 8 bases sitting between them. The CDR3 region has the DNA TGTGCCAGCAGTCAGGGCGGTAGCAATCAGCCCCAGCATTTT. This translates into CASSQGGSNQPQHF.

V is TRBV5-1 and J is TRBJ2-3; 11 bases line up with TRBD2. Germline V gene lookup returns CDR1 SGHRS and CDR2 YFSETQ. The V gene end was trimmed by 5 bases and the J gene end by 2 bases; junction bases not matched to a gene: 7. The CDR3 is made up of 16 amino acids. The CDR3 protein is CASSTGTSGATDTQYF. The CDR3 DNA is TGCGCCAGCAGTACCGGGACTAGCGGAGCCACAGATACGCAGTATTTT. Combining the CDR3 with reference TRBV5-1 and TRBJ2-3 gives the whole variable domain KAGVTQTPRYLIKTRGQQVTLSCSPISGHRSVSWYQQTPGQGLQFLFEYFSETQRNKGNFPGRFSGRQFSNSRSEMNVSTLELGDSALYLCASSTGTSGATDTQYFGPGTRLTVL.

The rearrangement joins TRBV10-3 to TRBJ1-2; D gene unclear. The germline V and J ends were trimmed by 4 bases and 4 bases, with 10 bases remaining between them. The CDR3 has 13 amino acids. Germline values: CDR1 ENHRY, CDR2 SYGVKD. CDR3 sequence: CAISGASGYGYTF. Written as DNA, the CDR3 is TGTGCCATCAGTGGAGCCAGCGGCTATGGCTACACCTTC.

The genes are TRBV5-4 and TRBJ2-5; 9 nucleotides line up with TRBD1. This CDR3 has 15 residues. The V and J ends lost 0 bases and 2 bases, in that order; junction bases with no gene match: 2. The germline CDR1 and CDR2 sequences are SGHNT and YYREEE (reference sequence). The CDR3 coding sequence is TGTGCCAGCAGCTTGGAACAGGGGGCTCAAGAGACCCAGTACTTC. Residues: CASSLEQGAQETQYF.

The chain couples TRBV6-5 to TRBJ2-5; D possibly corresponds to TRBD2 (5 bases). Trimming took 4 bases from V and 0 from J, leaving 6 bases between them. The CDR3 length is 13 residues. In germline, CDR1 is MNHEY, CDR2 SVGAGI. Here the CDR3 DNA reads TGTGCCAGCAGTTTGGACTACCAAGAGACCCAGTACTTC. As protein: CASSLDYQETQYF.

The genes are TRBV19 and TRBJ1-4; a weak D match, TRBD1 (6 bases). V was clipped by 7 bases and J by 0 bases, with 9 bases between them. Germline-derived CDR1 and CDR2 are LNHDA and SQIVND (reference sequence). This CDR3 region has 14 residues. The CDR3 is CASKDSPTNEKLFF. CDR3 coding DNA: TGTGCCAGTAAGGACAGCCCAACTAATGAAAAACTGTTTTTT.

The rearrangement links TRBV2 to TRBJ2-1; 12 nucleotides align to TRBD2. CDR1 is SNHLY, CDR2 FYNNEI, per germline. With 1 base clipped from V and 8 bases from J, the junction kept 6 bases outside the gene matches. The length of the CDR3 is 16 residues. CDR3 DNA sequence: TGTGCCAGCAGTGAAGGCGGGCTAGCGGGGGGGTATGAGCAGTTCTTC. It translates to CASSEGGLAGGYEQFF.

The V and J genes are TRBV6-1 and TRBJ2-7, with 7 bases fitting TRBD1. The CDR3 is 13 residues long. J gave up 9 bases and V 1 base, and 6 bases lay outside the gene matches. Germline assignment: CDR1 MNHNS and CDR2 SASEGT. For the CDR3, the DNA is TGTGCCAGCAGTGAAGGACCGGACAGGCCGCAGTACTTC. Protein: CASSEGPDRPQYF.

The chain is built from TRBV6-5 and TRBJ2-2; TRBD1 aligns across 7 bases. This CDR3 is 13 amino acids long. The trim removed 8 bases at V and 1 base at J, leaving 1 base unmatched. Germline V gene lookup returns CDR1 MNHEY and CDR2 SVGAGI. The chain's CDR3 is CASRTGNTGELFF. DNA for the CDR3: TGTGCCAGCCGGACAGGGAACACCGGGGAGCTGTTTTTT.

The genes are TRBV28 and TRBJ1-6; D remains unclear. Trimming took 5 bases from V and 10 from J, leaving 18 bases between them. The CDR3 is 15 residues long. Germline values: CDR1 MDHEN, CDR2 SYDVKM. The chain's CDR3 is CASSPAGPGGSPLHF. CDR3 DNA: TGTGCCAGCAGTCCCGCCGGGCCGGGAGGCTCACCCCTCCACTTT.

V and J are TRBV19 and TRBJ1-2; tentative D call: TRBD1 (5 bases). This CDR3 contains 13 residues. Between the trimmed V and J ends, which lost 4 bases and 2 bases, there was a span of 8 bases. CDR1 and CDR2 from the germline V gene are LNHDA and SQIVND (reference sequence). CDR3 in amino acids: CASSSAGNYGYTF. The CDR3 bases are TGTGCCAGTAGTAGCGCAGGGAACTATGGCTACACCTTC.

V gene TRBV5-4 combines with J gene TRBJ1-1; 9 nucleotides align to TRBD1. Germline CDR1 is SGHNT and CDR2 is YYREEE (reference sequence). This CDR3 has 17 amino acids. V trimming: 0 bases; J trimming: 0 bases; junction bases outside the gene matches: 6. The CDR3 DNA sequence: TGTGCCAGCAGCTTGGACAGGGGGCAATCCATGAACACTGAAGCTTTCTTT. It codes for CASSLDRGQSMNTEAFF.

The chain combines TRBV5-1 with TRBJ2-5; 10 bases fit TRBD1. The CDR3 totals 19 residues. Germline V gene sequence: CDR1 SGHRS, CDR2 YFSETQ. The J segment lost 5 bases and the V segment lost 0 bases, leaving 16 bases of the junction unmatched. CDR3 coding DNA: TGCGCCAGCAGCTTGGCTGGGGGCGTCCGGGACAGGGGAGGTGAGACCCAGTACTTC. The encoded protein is CASSLAGGVRDRGGETQYF.

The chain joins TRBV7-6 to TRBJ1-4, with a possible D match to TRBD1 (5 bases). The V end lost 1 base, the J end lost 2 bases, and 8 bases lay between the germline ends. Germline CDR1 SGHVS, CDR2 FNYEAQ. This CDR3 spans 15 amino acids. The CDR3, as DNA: TGTGCCAGCAGCTTAGTTGGGGCCACTAATGAAAAACTGTTTTTT. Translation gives CASSLVGATNEKLFF.